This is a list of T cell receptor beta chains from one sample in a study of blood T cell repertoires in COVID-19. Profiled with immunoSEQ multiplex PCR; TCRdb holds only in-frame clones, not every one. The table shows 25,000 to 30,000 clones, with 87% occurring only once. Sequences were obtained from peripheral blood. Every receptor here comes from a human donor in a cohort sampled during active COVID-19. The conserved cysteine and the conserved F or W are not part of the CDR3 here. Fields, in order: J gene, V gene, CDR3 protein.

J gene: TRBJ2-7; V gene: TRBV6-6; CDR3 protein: ASSRSGSYEQY
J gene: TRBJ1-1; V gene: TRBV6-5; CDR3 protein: ASSYVQGGNTEAF
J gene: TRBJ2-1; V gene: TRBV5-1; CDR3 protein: ASSSSGGPNEQF
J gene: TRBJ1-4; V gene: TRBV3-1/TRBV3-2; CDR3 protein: ASSLRGGEGEKLF
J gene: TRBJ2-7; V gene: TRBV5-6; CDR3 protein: ATVTGGIEDYEQY
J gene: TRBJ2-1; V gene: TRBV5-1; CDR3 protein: ASSLDSNNEQF
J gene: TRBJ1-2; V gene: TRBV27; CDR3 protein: ASSRQGPVYGYT
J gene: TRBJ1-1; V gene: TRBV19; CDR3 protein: ASSKRDRGTRYTEAF
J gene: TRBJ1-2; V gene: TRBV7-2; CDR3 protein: ASSQNRDMGYT
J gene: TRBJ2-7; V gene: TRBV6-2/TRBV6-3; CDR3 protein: ASSYLYEQY
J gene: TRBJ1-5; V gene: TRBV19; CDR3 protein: ASRPTEGAGNQPQH
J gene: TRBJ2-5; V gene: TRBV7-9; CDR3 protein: ASSPGSAPETQY
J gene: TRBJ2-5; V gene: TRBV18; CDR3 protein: ASSSTQNRGTETQY
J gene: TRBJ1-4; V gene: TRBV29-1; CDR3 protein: SVRGEKLF
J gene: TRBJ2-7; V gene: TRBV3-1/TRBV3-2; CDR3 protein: ASSLISGLSIYEQY
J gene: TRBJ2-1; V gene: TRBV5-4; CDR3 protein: ASSLKALARTDDEQF
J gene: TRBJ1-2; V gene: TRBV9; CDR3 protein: ASGTGIYGYT
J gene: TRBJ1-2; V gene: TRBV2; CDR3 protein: ASSELGTLTRDGYT
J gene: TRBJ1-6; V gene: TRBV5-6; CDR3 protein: ASSPGDRYNSPLH
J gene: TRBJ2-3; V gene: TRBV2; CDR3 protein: ASSVAGRADTQY
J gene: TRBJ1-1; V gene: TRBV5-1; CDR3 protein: ASSLDPGATEAF
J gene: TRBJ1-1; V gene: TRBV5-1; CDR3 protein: ASSESPWYRENTEAF
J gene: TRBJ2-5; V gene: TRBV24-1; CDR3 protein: ATSAPELAGAETQY
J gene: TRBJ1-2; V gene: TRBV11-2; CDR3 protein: ASSSIIPGQGWYGYT
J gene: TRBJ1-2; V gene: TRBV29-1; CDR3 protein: SVEETRVRGYT
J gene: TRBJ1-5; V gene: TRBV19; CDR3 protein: ASSWDDRGNQPQH
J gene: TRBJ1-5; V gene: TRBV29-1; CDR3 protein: SVAGTGTGNQPQH
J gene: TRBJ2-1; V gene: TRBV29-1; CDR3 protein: SGTQGGLYNEQF
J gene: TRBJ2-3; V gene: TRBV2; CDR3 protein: ASSGVLADTQY
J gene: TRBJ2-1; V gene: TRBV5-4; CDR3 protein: ASSLDSSYNEQF
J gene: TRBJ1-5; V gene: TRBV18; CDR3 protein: ASSSTGGNQPQH
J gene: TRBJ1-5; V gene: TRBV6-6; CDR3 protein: ASTYEGQGASRPQH
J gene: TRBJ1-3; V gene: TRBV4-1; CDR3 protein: ASSQGSLQGAGNTIY
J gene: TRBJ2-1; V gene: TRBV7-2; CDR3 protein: ASSSGLFNEQF
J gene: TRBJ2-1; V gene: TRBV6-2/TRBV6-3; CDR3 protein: ASSYPGQRQF
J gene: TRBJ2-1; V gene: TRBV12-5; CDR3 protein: ASGLGIGESRYNEQF
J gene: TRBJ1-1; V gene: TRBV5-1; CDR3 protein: ASSLVPTAKTEAF
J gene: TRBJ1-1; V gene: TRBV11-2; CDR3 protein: ASKETGVTEAF
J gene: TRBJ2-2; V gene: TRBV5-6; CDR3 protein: ASSLVQGDTGELF
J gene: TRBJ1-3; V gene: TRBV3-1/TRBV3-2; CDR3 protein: ASSLQGGIGNTIY
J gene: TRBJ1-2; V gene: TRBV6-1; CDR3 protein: ASSEKGTDYGYT
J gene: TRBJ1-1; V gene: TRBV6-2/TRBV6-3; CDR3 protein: ASSPRGGGYNSEAF
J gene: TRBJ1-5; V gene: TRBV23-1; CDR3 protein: ASSQVRALTPREGYSNQPQH
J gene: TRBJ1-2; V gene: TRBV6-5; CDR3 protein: ASRHPGQGGGYT
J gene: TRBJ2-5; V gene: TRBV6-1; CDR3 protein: ASSDSLARGETQY
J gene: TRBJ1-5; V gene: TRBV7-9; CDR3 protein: ASSSPGQEQPQH
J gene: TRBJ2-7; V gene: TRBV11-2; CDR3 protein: ASSIGSYEQY
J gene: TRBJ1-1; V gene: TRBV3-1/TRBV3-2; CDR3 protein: ASSLRALNTEAF
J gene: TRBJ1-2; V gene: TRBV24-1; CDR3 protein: ATSDPTGTNGGYT
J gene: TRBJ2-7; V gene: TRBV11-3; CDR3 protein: ASSLLGYEQY
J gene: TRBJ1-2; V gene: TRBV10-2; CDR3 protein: ASSEWSRGTGSNYGYT
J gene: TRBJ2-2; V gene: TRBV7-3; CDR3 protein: ASSLRTGGRTGELF
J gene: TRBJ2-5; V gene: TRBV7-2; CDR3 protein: ASSVGVPLQETQY
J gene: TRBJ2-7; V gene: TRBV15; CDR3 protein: ATSRVGTGGPTDYEQY
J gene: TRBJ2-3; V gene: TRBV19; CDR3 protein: ASTPTSGGRTDTQY
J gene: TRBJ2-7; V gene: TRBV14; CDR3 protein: ASSRLAGQMEQY
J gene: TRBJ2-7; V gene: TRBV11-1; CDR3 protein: ASSLSGYEQY
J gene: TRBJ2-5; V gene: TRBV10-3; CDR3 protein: AISINREETQY
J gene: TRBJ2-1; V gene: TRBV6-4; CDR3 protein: ASSDEAGGLNEQF
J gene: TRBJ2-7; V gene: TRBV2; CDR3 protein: ASSNRASYEQY